This TCR beta chain derives from a study of T cells in Graves' hyperthyroidism and ophthalmopathy (dated 2019 in TCRdb). With respect to the entire study: To identify distinguishing TCR V-J signatures, a discovery cohort of around 98 patients was used, comprising fewer than 45 with Graves' ophthalmopathy and around 60 with stable Graves' hyperthyroidism. Whether ophthalmopathy could be predicted prospectively was tested in an independent validation cohort made up of roughly 20 hyperthyroidism patients plus 17 patients who later progressed to ophthalmopathy. Following sampling, methimazole starting at 30 mg daily was given to hyperthyroidism patients, and high-dose intravenous methylprednisolone was given to ophthalmopathy patients. For training and testing, the 100 or so patients in the discovery cohort were randomly divided in a 7:3 ratio. In addition, the study compared T-cell repertoires in thyroid tissue and in blood from several Graves' hyperthyroidism patients. The paper reports TCR Vbeta CDR3 sequencing of roughly 140 peripheral blood samples: fewer than 50 ophthalmopathy, under 80 hyperthyroidism and approximately 17 progressor patients. Broader findings and caveats from the paper: Most expanded thyroid clonotypes (frequency above 0.001) were also found in blood, which suggests that blood repertoires may mirror thyroid immune responses. In validation, the model predicted progression to ophthalmopathy with about 71% sensitivity and 72% to 85% specificity, a median of roughly seven months before onset. A model built on a 13 V-J signature distinguished ophthalmopathy from stable hyperthyroidism, reaching 87.88% sensitivity and about 81% specificity in cross-validation and 80%/75% in testing. Sample size was not statistically predetermined, and investigators were not blinded to group allocation.

Exclusion was applied to patients with uncontrolled infections, other autoimmune diseases, pregnancy or lactation. Diagnoses were established on the basis of clinical symptoms, serum thyroxine and TRAb, thyroid ultrasound, and orbital computed tomography. Total RNA was extracted with Trizol reagent, and quality was checked on an Agilent 2100 Bioanalyzer. For CDR1 and CDR2, the germline V gene lists SGHTA and FQGNSA. CDR3 length: 15 amino acids, cysteine to phenylalanine. Just the 45-base CDR3 DNA is kept, in frame starting at base 1. Trimming leaves V shorter by 11 bases and J shorter by 7 bases, with the junction holding 12 bases beyond the gene matches. TCR beta CDR3 regions were amplified from RNA transcripts. The first round of RT-PCR for the TCR CDR3 was performed with the HTBI primer set and the Qiagen OneStep RT-PCR kit. Libraries were constructed in a second round of multiplex PCR, after which size selection and purification were carried out. The libraries were sequenced on an Illumina HiSeq2000 using paired-end 100 bp reads. The authors' analysis ran thus. SOAPnuke was used to process the raw data, throwing out any read that contained adapters or uncalled bases, had a mean Phred below 15, or lacked an exact constant-primer or identifier match. COPE v1.2.5 was used to merge the high-quality paired reads, and each unique nucleotide sequence was defined as a clonotype. MiTCR v1.1 was used to align the clonotypes against IMGT TRBV, TRBD and TRBJ reference segments. The analysis included only V-J combinations with a frequency above 0.0001, which together covered roughly 99% of the repertoires. The TCS score was defined as the ratio of F50 (clonal expansion) to E x V (chaos), calculated using BLOSUM62-based TCRdist between CDR3 peptides within each V-J. Welch's t-statistics and random forest reduced several hundred V-J features to roughly 13, which were used in a naive Bayes classifier (R e1071). Thyroid-blood repertoire similarity was quantified with the Morisita-Horn index. In-frame beta chains were kept once TCRdb had trimmed the public reads at Q25 with fastp and called clones with MiXCR. Rows are unified per CDR3 protein, each entry keeping the most common DNA and genes. The V and J calls, along with clone size, are taken from TCRdb and not from the paper's own processing. The sample profile shows roughly 500,000 distinct CDR3 sequences; roughly 45% of them were found once. In total, the top ten clones hold about two fifths of the sample.

This clonotype occurred many times. Its antigen remains unidentified. Base-call qualities are not available, and no considerably larger clone is one nucleotide away. Material: peripheral blood or thyroid tissue (not recorded which). The chain links TRBV7-2 with TRBJ2-2; 11 bases in the junction line up with TRBD2. This sequence originates from an adult woman with Graves' disease, either hyperthyroidism or ophthalmopathy (not recorded which). The DNA sequence is TGTGCCGGGTCAACTAGCGGGAGTCGGGGCGGGGAGCTGTTTTTT. This encodes CAGSTSGSRGGELFF.